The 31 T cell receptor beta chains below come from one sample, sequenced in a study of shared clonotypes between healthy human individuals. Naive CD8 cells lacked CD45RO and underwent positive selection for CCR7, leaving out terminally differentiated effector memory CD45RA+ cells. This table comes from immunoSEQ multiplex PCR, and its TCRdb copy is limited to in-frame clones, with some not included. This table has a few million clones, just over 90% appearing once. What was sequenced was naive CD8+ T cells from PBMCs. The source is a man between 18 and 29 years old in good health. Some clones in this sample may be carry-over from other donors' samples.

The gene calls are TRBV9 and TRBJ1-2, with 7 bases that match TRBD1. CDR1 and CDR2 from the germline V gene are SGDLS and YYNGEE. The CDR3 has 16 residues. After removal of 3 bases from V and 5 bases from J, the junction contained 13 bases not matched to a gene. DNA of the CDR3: TGTGCCAGCAGCGGGACGGGGGCAGGACAGGAGTATGGCTACACCTTC. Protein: CASSGTGAGQEYGYTF. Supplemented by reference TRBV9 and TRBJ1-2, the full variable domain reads DSGVTQTPKHLITATGQRVTLRCSPRSGDLSVYWYQQSLDQGLQFLIQYYNGEERAKGNILERFSAQQFPDLHSELNLSSLELGDSALYFCASSGTGAGQEYGYTFGSGTRLTVV.

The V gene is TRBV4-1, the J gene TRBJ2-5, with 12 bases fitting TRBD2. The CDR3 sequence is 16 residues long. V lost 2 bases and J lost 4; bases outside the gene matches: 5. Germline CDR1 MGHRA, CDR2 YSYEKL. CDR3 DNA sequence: TGCGCCAGCAGCCAAATACTAGCGGGAGGTGCAGAGACCCAGTACTTC. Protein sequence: CASSQILAGGAETQYF.

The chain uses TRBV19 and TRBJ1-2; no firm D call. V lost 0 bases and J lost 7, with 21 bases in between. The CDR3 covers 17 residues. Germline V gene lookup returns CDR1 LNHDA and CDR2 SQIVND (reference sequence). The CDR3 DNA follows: TGTGCCAGTAGTATAGACCTTTGGGCCGGGAGTTTCTCTGGCTACACCTTC. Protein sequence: CASSIDLWAGSFSGYTF.

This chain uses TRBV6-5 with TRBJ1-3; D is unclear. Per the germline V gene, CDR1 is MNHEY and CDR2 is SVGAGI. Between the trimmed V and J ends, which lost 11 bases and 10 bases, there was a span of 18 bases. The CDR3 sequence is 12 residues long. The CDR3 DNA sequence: TGTGCCTCGGAAGGGCCGGATGGGACCATATATTTT. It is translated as CASEGPDGTIYF.

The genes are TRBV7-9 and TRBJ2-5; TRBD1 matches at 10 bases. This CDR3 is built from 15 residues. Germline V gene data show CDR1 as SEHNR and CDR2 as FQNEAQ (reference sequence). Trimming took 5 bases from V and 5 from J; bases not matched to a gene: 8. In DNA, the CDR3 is TGTGCCAGCAGCCCCCGGGACAGGGGTATGGAGACCCAGTACTTC. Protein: CASSPRDRGMETQYF.

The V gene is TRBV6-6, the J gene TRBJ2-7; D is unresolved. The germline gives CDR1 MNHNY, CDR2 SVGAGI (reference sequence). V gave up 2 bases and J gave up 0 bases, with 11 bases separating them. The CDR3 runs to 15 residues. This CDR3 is CASSYRAASSYEQYF. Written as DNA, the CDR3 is TGTGCCAGCAGTTACAGGGCGGCAAGCTCCTACGAGCAGTACTTC.

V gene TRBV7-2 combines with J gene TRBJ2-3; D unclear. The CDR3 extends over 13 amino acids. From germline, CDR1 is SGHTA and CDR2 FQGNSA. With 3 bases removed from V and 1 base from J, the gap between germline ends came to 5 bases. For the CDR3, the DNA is TGTGCCAGCAGCTTTGAGGGCACAGATACGCAGTATTTT. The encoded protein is CASSFEGTDTQYF. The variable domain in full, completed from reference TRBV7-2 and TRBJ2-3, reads GAGVSQSPSNKVTEKGKDVELRCDPISGHTALYWYRQSLGQGLEFLIYFQGNSAPDKSGLPSDRFSAERTGGSVSTLTIQRTQQEDSAVYLCASSFEGTDTQYFGPGTRLTVL.

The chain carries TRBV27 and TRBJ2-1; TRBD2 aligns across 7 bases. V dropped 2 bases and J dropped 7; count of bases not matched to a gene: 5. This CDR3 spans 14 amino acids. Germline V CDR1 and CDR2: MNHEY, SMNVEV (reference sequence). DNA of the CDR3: TGTGCCAGCAGTTTAGGACTAGGATGGAATGAGCAGTTCTTC. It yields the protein CASSLGLGWNEQFF.

The CDR3 coding sequence is TGTGCCAGCAGCCTCGCCGGGACTAGCGGGAGGGCTCACCATGAGCAGTTCTTC. Protein product: CASSLAGTSGRAHHEQFF. The rearrangement joins TRBV7-9 to TRBJ2-1, with 16 bases identical to TRBD2. Germline V lookup: CDR1 SEHNR, CDR2 FQNEAQ (reference sequence). The ends lost 5 bases at V and 8 bases at J; junction bases unmatched: 12. The CDR3 sequence is 18 residues long.

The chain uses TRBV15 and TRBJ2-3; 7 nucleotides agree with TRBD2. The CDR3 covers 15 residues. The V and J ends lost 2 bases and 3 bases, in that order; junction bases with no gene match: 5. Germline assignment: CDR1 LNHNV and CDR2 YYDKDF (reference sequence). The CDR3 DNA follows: TGTGCCACCAGCAGAAACCGAGCGGGAACAGATACGCAGTATTTT. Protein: CATSRNRAGTDTQYF. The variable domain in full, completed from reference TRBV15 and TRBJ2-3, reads DAMVIQNPRYQVTQFGKPVTLSCSQTLNHNVMYWYQQKSSQAPKLLFHYYDKDFNNEADTPDNFQSRRPNTSFCFLDIRSPGLGDTAMYLCATSRNRAGTDTQYFGPGTRLTVL.

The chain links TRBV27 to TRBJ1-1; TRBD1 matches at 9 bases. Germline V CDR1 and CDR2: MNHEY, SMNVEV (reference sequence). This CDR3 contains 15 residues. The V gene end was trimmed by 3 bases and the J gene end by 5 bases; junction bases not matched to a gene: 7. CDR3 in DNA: TGTGCCAGCAGTTTGTTCGACAGGGGGGTGACTGAAGCTTTCTTT. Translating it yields CASSLFDRGVTEAFF.

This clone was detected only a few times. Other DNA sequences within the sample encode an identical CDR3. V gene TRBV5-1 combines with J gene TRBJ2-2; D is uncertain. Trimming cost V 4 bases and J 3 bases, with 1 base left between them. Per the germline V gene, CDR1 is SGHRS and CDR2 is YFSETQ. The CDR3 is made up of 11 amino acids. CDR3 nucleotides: TGCGCCAGCAGCGACACCGGGGAGCTGTTTTTT. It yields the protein CASSDTGELFF. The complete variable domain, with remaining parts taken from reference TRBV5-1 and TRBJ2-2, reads KAGVTQTPRYLIKTRGQQVTLSCSPISGHRSVSWYQQTPGQGLQFLFEYFSETQRNKGNFPGRFSGRQFSNSRSEMNVSTLELGDSALYLCASSDTGELFFGEGSRLTVL.

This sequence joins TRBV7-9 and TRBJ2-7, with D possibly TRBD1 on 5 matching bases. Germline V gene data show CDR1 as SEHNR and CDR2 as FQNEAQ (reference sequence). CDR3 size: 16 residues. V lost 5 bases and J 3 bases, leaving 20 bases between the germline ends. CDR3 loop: CASSTIDSQSDYEQYF. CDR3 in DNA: TGTGCCAGCAGCACGATAGACAGTCAGTCCGACTACGAGCAGTACTTC.

The CDR3 DNA follows: TGCAGTGCTACCCGATGGGCGTTTCGGTTCTTC. This gives the protein CSATRWAFRFF. The J gene is TRBJ2-1, the V gene TRBV20-1, with D hard to call. The CDR3 covers 11 residues. V was clipped by 4 bases and J by 15 bases, with 16 bases between them. CDR1 is DFQATT and CDR2 is SNEGSKA in the germline V gene (reference sequence).

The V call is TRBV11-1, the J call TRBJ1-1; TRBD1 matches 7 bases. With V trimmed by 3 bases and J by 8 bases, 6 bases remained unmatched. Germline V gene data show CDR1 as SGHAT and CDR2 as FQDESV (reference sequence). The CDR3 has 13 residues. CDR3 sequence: CASSLGQLTEAFF. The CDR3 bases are TGTGCCAGCAGCTTGGGACAGCTAACCGAAGCTTTCTTT.

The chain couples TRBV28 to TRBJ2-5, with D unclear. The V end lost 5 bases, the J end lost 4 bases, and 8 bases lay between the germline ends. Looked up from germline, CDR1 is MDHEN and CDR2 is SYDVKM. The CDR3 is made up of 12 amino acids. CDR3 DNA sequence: TGTGCCAGCAGTCAACGCTCAGAGACCCAGTACTTC. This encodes CASSQRSETQYF.

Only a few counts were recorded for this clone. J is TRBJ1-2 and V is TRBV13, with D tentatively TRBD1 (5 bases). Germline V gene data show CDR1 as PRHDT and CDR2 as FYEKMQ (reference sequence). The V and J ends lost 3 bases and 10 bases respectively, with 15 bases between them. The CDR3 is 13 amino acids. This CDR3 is CASSFLDTEDYTF. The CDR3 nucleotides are TGTGCCAGCAGCTTCCTGGACACGGAAGACTACACCTTC.

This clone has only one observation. Written as DNA, the CDR3 is TGTGCCAGCAGCTACCTCAGCGGGAGGGCCGCAGATACGCAGTATTTT. Its translation: CASSYLSGRAADTQYF. V and J are TRBV11-2 and TRBJ2-3, with 10 bases aligning to TRBD2. Germline V lookup: CDR1 SGHAT, CDR2 FQNNGV. V shed 4 bases, J shed 4 bases, and the junction held 8 bases outside the gene matches. CDR3 length: 16 residues.

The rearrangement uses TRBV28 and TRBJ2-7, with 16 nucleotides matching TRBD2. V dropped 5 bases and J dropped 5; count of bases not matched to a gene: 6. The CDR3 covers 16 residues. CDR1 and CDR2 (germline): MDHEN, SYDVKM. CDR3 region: CASSGTSGRAIDEQYF. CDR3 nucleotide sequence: TGTGCCAGCAGTGGGACTAGCGGGAGGGCAATCGACGAGCAGTACTTC. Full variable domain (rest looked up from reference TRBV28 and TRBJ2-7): DVKVTQSSRYLVKRTGEKVFLECVQDMDHENMFWYRQDPGLGLRLIYFSYDVKMKEKGDIPEGYSVSREKKERFSLILESASTNQTSMYLCASSGTSGRAIDEQYFGPGTRLTVT.

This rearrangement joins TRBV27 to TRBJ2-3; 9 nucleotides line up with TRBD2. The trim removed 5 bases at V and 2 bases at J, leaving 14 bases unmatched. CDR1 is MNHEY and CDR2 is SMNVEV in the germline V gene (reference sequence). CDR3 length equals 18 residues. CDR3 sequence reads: CASSPLGLAGELTDTQYF. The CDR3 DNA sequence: TGTGCCAGCAGTCCCCTCGGGTTAGCGGGAGAACTCACAGATACGCAGTATTTT.

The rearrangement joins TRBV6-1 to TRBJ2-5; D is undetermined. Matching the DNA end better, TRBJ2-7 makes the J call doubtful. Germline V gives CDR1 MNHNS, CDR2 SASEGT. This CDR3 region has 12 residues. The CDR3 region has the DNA TGTGCCAGCAGCGAAATTATCTACGAGCAGTACTTC. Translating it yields CASSEIIYEQYF.

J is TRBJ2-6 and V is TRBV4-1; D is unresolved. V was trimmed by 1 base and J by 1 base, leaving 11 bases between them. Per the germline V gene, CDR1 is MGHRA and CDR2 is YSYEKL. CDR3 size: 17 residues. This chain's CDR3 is CASSQAPGISGANVLTF. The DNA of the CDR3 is TGCGCCAGCAGCCAAGCCCCGGGCATATCTGGGGCCAACGTCCTGACTTTC.

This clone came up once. The CDR3 reads CASSPPGQPKGEAFF. CDR3 sequence (DNA): TGTGCCAGCAGTCCCCCGGGACAGCCTAAGGGCGAGGCTTTCTTT. The V call is TRBV27, the J call TRBJ1-1, with 7 bases lining up with TRBD1. Germline CDR1 MNHEY, CDR2 SMNVEV (reference sequence). The V segment lost 5 bases and the J segment 11 bases; nucleotides outside the gene matches: 17. The CDR3 contains 15 residues.

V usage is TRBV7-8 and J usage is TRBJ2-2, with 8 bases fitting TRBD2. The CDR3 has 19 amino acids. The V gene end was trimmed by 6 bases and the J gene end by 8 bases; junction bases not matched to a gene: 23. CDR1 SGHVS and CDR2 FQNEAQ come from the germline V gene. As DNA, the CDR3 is TGTGCCAGCAGTACGGGGAGAAACTTAGCGGGGAGCCCAACGGGGGAGCTGTTTTTT. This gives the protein CASSTGRNLAGSPTGELFF.

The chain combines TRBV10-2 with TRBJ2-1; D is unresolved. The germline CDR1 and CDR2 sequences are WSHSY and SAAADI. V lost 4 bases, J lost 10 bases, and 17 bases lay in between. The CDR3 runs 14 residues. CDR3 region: CASSGSGAIKEQFF. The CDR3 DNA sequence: TGCGCCAGCAGTGGAAGTGGCGCCATAAAAGAGCAGTTCTTC.

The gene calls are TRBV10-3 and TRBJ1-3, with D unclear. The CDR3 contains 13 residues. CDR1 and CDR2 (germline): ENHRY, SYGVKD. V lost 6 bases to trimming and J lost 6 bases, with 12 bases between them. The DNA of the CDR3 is TGTGCCATCAGAACCGACACGGAAAACACCATATATTTT. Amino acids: CAIRTDTENTIYF.

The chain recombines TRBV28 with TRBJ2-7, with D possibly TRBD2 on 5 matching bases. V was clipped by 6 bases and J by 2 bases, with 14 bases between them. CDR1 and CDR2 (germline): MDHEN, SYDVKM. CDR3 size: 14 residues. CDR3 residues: CASRLVSGPYEQYF. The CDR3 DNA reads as TGTGCCAGCAGGCTAGTCAGCGGACCCTACGAGCAGTACTTC.

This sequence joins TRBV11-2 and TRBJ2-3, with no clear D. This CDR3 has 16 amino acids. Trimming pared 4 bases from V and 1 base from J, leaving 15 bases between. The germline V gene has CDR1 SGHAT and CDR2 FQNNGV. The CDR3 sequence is CASSSSRLLRTDTQYF. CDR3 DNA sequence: TGTGCCAGCAGCTCATCCCGGTTGTTACGCACAGATACGCAGTATTTT.

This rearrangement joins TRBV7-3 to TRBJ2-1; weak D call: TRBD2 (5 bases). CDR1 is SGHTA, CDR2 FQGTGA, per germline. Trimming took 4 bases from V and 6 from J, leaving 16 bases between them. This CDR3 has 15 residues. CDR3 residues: CASSSLGLGPNEQFF. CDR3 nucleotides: TGTGCCAGCAGCTCACTAGGTCTTGGGCCCAATGAGCAGTTCTTC. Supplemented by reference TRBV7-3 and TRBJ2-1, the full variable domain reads GAGVSQTPSNKVTEKGKYVELRCDPISGHTALYWYRQSLGQGPEFLIYFQGTGAADDSGLPNDRFFAVRPEGSVSTLKIQRTERGDSAVYLCASSSLGLGPNEQFFGPGTRLTVL.

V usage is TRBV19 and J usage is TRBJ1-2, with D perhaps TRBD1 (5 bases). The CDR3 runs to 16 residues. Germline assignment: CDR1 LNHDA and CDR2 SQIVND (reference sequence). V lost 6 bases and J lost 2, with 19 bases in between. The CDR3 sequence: CASRDITIGANYGYTF. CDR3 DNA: TGTGCCAGTAGAGATATTACGATAGGGGCCAACTATGGCTACACCTTC.

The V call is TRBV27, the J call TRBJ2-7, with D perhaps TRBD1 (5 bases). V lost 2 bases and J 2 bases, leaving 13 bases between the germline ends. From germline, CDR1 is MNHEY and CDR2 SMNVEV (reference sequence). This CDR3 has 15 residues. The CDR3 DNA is TGTGCCAGCAGTTTACTTTCAGGGCCGACCTACGAGCAGTACTTC. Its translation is CASSLLSGPTYEQYF.